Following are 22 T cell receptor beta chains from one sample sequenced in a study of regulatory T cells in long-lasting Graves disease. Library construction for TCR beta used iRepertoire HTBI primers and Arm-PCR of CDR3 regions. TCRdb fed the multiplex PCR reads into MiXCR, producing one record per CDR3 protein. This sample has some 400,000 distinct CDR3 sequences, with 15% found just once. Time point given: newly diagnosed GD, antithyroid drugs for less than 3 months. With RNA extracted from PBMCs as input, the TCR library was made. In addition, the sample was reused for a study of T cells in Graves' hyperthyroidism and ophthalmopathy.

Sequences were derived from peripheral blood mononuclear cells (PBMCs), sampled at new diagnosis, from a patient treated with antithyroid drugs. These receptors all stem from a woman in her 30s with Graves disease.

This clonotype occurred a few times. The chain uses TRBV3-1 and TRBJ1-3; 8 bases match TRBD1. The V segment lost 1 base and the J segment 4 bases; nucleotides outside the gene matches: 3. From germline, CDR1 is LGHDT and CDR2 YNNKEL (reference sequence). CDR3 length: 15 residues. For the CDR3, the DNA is TGTGCCAGCAGCCAAGCGACAGGGGTCGGAAACACCATATATTTT. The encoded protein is CASSQATGVGNTIYF.

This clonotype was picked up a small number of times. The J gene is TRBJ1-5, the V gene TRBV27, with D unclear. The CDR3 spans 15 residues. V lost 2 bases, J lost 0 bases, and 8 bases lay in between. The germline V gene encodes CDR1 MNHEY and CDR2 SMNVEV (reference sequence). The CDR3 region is CASSLRYSSNQPQHF. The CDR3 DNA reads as TGTGCCAGCAGTTTAAGGTATTCTAGCAATCAGCCCCAGCATTTT.

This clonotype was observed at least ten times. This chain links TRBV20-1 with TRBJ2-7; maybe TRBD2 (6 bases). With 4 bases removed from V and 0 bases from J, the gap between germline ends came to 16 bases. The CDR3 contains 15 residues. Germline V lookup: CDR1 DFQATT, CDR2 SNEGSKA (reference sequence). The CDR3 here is CSATLGLALSYEQYF. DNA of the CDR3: TGCAGTGCTACCCTGGGGCTAGCGCTCTCCTACGAGCAGTACTTC.

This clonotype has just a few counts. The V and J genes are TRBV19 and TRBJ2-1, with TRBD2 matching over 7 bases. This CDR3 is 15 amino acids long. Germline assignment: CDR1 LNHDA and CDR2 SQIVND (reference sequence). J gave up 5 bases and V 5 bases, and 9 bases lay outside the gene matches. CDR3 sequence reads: CASSLASGFNNEQFF. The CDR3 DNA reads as TGTGCCAGTAGTCTGGCTAGCGGTTTTAACAATGAGCAGTTCTTC.

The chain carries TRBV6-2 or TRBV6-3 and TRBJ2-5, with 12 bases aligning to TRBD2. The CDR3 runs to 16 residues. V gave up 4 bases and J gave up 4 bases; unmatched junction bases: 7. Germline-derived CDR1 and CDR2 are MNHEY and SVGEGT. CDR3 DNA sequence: TGTGCCAGCAGTTCTCCTAGCGGGAGGGGGTTAGAGACCCAGTACTTC. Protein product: CASSSPSGRGLETQYF.

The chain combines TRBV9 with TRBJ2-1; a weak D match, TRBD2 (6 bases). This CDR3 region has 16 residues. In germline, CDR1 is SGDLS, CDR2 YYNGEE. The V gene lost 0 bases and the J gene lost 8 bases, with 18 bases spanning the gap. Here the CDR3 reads CASSVVGAGFSDEQFF. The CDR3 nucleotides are TGTGCCAGCAGCGTAGTCGGAGCGGGTTTTTCTGATGAGCAGTTCTTC. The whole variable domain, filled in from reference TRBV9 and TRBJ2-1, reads DSGVTQTPKHLITATGQRVTLRCSPRSGDLSVYWYQQSLDQGLQFLIQYYNGEERAKGNILERFSAQQFPDLHSELNLSSLELGDSALYFCASSVVGAGFSDEQFFGPGTRLTVL.

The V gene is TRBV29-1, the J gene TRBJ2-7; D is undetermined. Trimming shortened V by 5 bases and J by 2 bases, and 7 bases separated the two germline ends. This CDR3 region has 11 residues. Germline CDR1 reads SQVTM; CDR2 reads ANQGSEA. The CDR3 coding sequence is TGCAGCGTTCAAATAGCCTACGAGCAGTACTTC. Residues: CSVQIAYEQYF.

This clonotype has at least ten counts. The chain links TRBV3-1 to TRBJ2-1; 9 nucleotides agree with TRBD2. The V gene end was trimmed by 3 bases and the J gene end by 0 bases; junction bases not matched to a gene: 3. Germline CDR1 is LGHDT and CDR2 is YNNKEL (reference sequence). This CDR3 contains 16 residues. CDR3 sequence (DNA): TGTGCCAGCAGCCAGGTTAGCGGGAGCTCCTACAATGAGCAGTTCTTC. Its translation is CASSQVSGSSYNEQFF.

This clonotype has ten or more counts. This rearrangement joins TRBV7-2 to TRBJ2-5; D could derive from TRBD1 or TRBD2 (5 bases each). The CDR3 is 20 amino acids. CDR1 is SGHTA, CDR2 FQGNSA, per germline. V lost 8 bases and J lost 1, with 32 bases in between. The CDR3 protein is CASGGSLDYPIFLGQETQYF. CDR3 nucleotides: TGTGCCAGCGGGGGTTCGCTTGACTATCCCATCTTTTTAGGCCAAGAGACCCAGTACTTC.

The CDR3 spells CASSRDREGNTIYF. The DNA of the CDR3 is TGTGCCAGCAGTCGGGACAGGGAGGGAAACACCATATATTTT. V and J are TRBV27 and TRBJ1-3; 9 nucleotides align to TRBD1. Germline V lookup: CDR1 MNHEY, CDR2 SMNVEV (reference sequence). This CDR3 comprises 14 residues. The trim removed 5 bases at V and 4 bases at J, leaving 3 bases unmatched.

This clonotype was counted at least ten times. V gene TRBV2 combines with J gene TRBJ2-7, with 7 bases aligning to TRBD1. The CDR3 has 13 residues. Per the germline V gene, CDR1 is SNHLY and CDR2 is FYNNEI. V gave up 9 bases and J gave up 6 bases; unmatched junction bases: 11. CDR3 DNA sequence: TGTGCCAGTAACCGGGACAGCAAGGGCGAGCAGTACTTC. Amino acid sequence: CASNRDSKGEQYF.

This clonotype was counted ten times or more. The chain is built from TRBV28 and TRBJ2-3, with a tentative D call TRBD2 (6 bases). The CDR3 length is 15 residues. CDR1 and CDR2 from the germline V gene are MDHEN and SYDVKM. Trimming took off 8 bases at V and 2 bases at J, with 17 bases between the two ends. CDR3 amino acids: CASCSGRYYTDTQYF. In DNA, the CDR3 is TGTGCCAGCTGCAGCGGGCGTTATTACACAGATACGCAGTATTTT.

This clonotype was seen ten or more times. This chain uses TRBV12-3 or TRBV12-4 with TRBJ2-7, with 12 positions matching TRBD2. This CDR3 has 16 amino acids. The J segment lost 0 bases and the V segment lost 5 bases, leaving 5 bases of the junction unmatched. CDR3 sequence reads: CASSPGLAGSSYEQYF. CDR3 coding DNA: TGTGCCAGCAGTCCCGGACTAGCGGGAAGCTCCTACGAGCAGTACTTC.

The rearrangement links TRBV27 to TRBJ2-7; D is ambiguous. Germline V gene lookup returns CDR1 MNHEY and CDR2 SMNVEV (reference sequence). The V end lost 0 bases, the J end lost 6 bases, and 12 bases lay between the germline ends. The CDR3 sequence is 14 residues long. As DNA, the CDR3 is TGTGCCAGCAGTTTATCGGCCCGTTCTACCGAGCAGTACTTC. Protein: CASSLSARSTEQYF.

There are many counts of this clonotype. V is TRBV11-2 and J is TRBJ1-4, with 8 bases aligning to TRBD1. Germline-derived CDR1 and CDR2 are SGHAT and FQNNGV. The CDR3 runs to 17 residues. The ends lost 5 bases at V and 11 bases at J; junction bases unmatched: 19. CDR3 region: CASSIHSQGAATGKLFF. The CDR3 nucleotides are TGTGCCAGCAGCATCCACTCTCAGGGGGCTGCCACTGGGAAACTGTTTTTT.

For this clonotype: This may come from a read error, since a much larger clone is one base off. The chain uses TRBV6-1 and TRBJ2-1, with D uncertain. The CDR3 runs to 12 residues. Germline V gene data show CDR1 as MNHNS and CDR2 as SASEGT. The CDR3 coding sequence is TGTGCCAGCGCCCCCACCTACAATGAGCAGCTCTTC. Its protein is CASAPTYNEQLF.

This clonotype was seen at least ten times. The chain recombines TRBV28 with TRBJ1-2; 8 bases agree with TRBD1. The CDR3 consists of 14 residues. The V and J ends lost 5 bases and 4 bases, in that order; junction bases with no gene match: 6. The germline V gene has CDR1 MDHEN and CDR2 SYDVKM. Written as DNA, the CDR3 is TGTGCCAGCAGTCACCGGGACAGGAGCTATGGCTACACCTTC. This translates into CASSHRDRSYGYTF.

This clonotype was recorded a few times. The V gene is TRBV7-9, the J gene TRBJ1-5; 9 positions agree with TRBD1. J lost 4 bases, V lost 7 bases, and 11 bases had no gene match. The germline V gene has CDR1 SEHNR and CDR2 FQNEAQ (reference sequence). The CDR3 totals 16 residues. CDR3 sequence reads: CASTGGQGPPNQPQHF. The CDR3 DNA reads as TGTGCCAGCACAGGAGGACAGGGGCCTCCGAATCAGCCCCAGCATTTT.

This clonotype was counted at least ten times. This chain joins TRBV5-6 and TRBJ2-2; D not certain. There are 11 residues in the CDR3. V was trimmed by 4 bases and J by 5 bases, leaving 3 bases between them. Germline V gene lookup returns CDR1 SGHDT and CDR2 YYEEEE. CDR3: CASSRTGELFF. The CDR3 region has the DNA TGTGCCAGCAGCCGTACCGGGGAGCTGTTTTTT.

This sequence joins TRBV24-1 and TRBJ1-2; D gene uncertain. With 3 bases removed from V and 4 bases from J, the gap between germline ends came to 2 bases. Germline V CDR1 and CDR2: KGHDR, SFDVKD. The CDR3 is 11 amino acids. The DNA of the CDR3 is TGTGCCACCAGTGATAGCTATGGCTACACCTTC. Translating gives CATSDSYGYTF.

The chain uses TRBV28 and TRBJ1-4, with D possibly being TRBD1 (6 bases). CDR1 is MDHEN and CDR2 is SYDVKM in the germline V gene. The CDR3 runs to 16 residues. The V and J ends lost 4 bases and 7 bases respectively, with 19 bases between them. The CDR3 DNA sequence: TGTGCCAGCAGTTCCGGGGAATCGGGGACACCTGAAAAACTGTTTTTT. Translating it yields CASSSGESGTPEKLFF.

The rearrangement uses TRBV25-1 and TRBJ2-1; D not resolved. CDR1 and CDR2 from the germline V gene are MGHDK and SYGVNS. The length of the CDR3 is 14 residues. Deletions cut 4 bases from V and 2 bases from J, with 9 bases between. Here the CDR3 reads CASSVYSPYNEQFF. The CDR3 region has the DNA TGTGCCAGCAGTGTGTACTCCCCCTACAATGAGCAGTTCTTC. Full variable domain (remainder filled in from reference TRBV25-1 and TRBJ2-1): EADIYQTPRYLVIGTGKKITLECSQTMGHDKMYWYQQDPGMELHLIHYSYGVNSTEKGDLSSESTVSRIRTEHFPLTLESARPSHTSQYLCASSVYSPYNEQFFGPGTRLTVL.